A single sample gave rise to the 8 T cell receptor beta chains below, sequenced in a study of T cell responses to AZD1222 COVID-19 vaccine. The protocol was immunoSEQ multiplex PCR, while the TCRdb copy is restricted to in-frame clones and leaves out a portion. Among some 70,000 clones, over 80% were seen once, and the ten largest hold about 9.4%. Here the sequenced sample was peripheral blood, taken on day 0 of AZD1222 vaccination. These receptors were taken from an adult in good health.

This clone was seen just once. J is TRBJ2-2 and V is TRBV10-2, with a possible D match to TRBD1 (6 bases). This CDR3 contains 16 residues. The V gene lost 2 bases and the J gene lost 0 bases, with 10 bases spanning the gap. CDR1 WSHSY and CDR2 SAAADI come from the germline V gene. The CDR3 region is CASSEVGTPNTGELFF. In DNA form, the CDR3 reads TGCGCCAGCAGTGAGGTAGGGACACCGAACACCGGGGAGCTGTTTTTT.

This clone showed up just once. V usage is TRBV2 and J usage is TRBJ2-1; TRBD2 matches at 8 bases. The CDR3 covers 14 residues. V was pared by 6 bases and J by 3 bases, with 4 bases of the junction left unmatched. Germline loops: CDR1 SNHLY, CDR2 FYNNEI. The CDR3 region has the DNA TGTGCCAGCAGCGTAGCGGGGATCTACAATGAGCAGTTCTTC. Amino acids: CASSVAGIYNEQFF.

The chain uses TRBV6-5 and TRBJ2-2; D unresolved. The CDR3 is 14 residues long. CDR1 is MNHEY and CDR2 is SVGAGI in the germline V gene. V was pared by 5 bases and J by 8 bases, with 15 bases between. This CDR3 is CASSPTDGTGELFF. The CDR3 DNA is TGTGCCAGCAGTCCCACGGACGGCACGGGGGAGCTGTTTTTT.

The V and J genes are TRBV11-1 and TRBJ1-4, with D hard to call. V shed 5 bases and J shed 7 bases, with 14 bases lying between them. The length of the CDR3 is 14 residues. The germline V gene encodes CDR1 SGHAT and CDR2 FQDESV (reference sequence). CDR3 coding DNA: TGTGCCAGCAGCAAAGGGTTCCCAGCTGAAAAACTGTTTTTT. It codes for CASSKGFPAEKLFF. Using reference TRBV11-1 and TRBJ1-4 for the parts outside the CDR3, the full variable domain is EAEVAQSPRYKITEKSQAVAFWCDPISGHATLYWYRQILGQGPELLVQFQDESVVDDSQLPKDRFSAERLKGVDSTLKIQPAELGDSAMYLCASSKGFPAEKLFFGSGTQLSVL.

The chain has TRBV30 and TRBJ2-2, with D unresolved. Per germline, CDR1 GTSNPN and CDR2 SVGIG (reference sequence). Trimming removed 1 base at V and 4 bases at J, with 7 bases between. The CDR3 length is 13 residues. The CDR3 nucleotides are TGTGCCTGGAGTGGGCAGTCCACCGGGGAGCTGTTTTTT. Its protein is CAWSGQSTGELFF.

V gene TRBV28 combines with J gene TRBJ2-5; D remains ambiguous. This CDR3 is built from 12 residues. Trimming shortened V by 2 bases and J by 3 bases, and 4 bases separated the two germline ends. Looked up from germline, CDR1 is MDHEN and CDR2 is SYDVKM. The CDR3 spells CASSLREETQYF. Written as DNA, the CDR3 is TGTGCCAGCAGTTTACGGGAAGAGACCCAGTACTTC.

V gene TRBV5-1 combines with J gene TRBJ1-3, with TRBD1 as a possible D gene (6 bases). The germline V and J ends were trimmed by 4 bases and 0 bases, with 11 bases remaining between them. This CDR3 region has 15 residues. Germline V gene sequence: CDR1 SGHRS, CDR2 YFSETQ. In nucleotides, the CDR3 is TGCGCCAGCAGCCAACAGGGCCTCTCTGGAAACACCATATATTTT. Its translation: CASSQQGLSGNTIYF. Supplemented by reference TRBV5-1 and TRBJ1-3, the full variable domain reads KAGVTQTPRYLIKTRGQQVTLSCSPISGHRSVSWYQQTPGQGLQFLFEYFSETQRNKGNFPGRFSGRQFSNSRSEMNVSTLELGDSALYLCASSQQGLSGNTIYFGEGSWLTVV.

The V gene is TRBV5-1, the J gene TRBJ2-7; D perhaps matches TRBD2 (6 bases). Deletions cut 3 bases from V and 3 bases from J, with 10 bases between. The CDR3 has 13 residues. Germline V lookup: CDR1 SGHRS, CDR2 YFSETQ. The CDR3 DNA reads TGCGCCAGCAGCTCGGGACTGAGCTACGAGCAGTACTTC. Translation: CASSSGLSYEQYF.